The clone carrying this T cell receptor (beta chain) was counted only a few times. The germline V gene has CDR1 DFQATT and CDR2 SNEGSKA (reference sequence). The V end lost 0 bases, the J end lost 7 bases, and 15 bases lay between the germline ends. The CDR3 sequence is 14 residues long. This sample is drawn from a study of T cells in Graves' hyperthyroidism and ophthalmopathy. Amplification of TCR beta CDR3 regions was performed using RNA transcripts as template. In the first-round RT-PCR of the TCR CDR3, the HTBI primer set was used. TCRdb used MiXCR to reprocess the multiplex PCR reads, holding one entry per CDR3 protein. The sample has about 380,000 distinct CDR3 sequences; roughly 13% are singletons.

The source is a man aged 25 to 45 with Graves' hyperthyroidism that later progressed to Graves' ophthalmopathy. The V and J genes are TRBV20-1 and TRBJ1-2; tentative D call: TRBD1 (6 bases). Sequenced: blood. CDR3: CSARDWPGVIGYTF. CDR3 coding DNA: TGCAGTGCTAGAGATTGGCCAGGGGTTATTGGCTACACCTTC.